One and the same sample provided the 6 T cell receptor beta chains below, sequenced in a study of cytomegalovirus exposure and HLA in healthy donors. Assay used: immunoSEQ multiplex PCR; TCRdb lists only in-frame clones, some missing. This sample has about 68,000 clones, with more than 95% found just once. Input material: PBMCs. Receptors originate from a man aged 18 to 30 in good health and CMV-seronegative.

J is TRBJ1-2 and V is TRBV9; TRBD1 aligns across 11 bases. The V and J ends lost 4 bases and 4 bases, in that order; junction bases with no gene match: 6. The CDR3 contains 15 residues. Per the germline V gene, CDR1 is SGDLS and CDR2 is YYNGEE. The CDR3 reads CASSPGTGGFYGYTF. For the CDR3, the DNA is TGTGCCAGCAGCCCCGGGACAGGGGGTTTCTATGGCTACACCTTC.

This chain uses TRBV27 with TRBJ2-2; 12 nucleotides align to TRBD1. The CDR3 runs 15 residues. CDR1 and CDR2 (germline): MNHEY, SMNVEV (reference sequence). The J segment lost 8 bases and the V segment lost 6 bases, leaving 7 bases of the junction unmatched. The DNA for the CDR3 is TGTGCCAGCAGATCCGGGACAGGGGGCTCTGGGGAGCTGTTTTTT. Protein sequence: CASRSGTGGSGELFF.

This clone was seen a single time. The gene calls are TRBV27 and TRBJ2-4; D is possibly TRBD1 (5 bases). CDR3 length: 11 amino acids. In germline, CDR1 is MNHEY, CDR2 SMNVEV (reference sequence). The ends were cut back, 5 bases at V and 9 bases at J, with 8 bases in the middle. The CDR3 region has the DNA TGTGCCAGCAGTCAGGGTAGCATTCAGTACTTC. This sequence encodes CASSQGSIQYF.

In this sample, this clone turned up once. The chain recombines TRBV11-3 with TRBJ1-1, with D unresolved. The V end lost 5 bases, the J end lost 3 bases, and 10 bases lay between the germline ends. The CDR3 covers 13 residues. The V gene's germline CDR1 is SGHNT and CDR2 YENEEA. The CDR3 spells CASSPHRDTEAFF. The CDR3 DNA reads TGTGCCAGCAGCCCCCACCGGGACACTGAAGCTTTCTTT.

This clone has only a few counts. This chain links TRBV25-1 with TRBJ1-2, with a possible D match to TRBD1 (5 bases). This CDR3 is 15 amino acids long. The V and J ends lost 3 bases and 1 base respectively, with 12 bases between them. Germline loops: CDR1 MGHDK, CDR2 SYGVNS. The CDR3 bases are TGTGCCAGCAGTGAGGAGGGGCCGGGTAACTATGGCTACACCTTC. Translated: CASSEEGPGNYGYTF.

This chain connects TRBV5-1 to TRBJ1-4; D is perhaps TRBD1 (6 bases). CDR1 and CDR2 from the germline V gene are SGHRS and YFSETQ. The CDR3 runs 14 residues. V lost 3 bases and J lost 8, with 14 bases in between. The CDR3: CASSSTGIGEKLFF. DNA of the CDR3: TGCGCCAGCAGCTCCACAGGGATCGGCGAAAAACTGTTTTTT.